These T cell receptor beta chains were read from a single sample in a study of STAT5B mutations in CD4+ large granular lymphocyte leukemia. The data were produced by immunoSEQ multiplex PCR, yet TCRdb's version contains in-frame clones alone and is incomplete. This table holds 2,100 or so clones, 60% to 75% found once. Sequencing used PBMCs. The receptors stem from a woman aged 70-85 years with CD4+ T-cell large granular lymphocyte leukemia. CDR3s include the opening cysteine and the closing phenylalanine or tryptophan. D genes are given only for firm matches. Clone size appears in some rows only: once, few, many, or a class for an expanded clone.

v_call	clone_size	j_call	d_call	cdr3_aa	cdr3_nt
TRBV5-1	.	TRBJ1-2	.	CASSLDSAEGYTF	TGCGCCAGCAGCTTGGACTCAGCGGAGGGCTACACCTTC
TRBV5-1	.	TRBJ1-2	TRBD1	CASSLDGTAYGYTF	TGCGCCAGCAGCTTGGATGGGACAGCCTATGGCTACACCTTC
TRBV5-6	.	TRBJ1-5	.	CASSTKTTAFQPQHF	TGTGCCAGCAGCACAAAAACCACAGCGTTTCAGCCCCAGCATTTT
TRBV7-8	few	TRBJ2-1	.	CASSPTRANEQFF	TGTGCCAGCAGCCCTACTAGGGCCAATGAGCAGTTCTTC
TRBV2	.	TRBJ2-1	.	CASSEASNEQFF	TGTGCCAGCAGTGAGGCATCTAATGAGCAGTTCTTC
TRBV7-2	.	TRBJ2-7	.	CASSLEGSSYEQYF	TGTGCCAGCAGCTTAGAAGGGTCATCCTACGAGCAGTACTTC
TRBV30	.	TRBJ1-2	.	CAWMSYYGYTF	TGTGCCTGGATGTCATACTATGGCTACACCTTC
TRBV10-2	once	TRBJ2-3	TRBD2	CASMFGGGTDTQYF	TGCGCCAGCATGTTTGGGGGGGGAACAGATACGCAGTATTTT
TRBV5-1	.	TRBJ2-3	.	CVSSFNLATDTQYF	TGCGTCAGCAGCTTTAACCTAGCAACAGATACGCAGTATTTT
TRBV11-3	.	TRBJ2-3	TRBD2	CASSPGTSGSTDTQYF	TGTGCCAGCAGCCCCGGGACTAGCGGGAGTACAGATACGCAGTATTTT
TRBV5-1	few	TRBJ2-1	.	CASSFYEGNEQFF	TGCGCCAGCAGCTTTTATGAGGGGAATGAGCAGTTCTTC
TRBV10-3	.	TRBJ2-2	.	CAIRLGSVGELFF	TGTGCCATCAGACTAGGCAGCGTCGGGGAGCTGTTTTTT
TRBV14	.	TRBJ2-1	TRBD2	CASRSSSGGLYNEQFF	TGTGCCAGCAGGTCGAGCAGCGGGGGCCTTTACAATGAGCAGTTCTTC
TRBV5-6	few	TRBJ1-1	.	CASSFGDARGTEAFF	TGTGCCAGCAGCTTTGGGGATGCTAGAGGTACTGAAGCTTTCTTT
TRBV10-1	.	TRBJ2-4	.	CAINPLGGNKNIQYF	TGCGCCATCAACCCTCTTGGGGGCAACAAAAACATTCAGTACTTC
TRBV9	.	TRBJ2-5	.	CASSEGTRQETQYF	TGTGCCAGCAGCGAGGGGACTCGACAAGAGACCCAGTACTTC
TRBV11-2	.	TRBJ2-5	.	CASSVGEKETQYF	TGTGCCAGCAGCGTGGGGGAAAAAGAGACCCAGTACTTC
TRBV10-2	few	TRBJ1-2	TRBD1	CASSSDRLAGYTF	TGCGCCAGCAGTTCGGACAGGCTTGCTGGCTACACCTTC
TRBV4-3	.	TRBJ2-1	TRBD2	CASSQGASGAKQFF	TGCGCCAGCAGCCAAGGGGCTAGCGGGGCCAAACAGTTCTTC
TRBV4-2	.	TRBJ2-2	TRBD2	CASSLWTSGGPTGGELFF	TGTGCCAGCAGCCTCTGGACTAGCGGGGGGCCTACGGGCGGGGAGCTGTTTTTT
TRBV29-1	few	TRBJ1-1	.	CSVTANTEAFF	TGCAGCGTTACCGCGAACACTGAAGCTTTCTTT
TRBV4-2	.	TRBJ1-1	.	CASSQDLQMGVTLGAFF	TGTGCCAGCAGCCAAGATCTCCAAATGGGGGTAACCTTAGGGGCTTTCTTT
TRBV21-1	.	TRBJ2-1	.	CASSKEGLPGYNEQFF	TGTGCCAGCAGCAAAGAGGGACTACCCGGCTACAATGAGCAGTTCTTC
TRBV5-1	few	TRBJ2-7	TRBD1	CASSRGQNYEQYF	TGCGCCAGCAGCCGGGGACAGAACTACGAGCAGTACTTC
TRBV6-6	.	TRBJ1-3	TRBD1	CASSQRQGAKGNTIYF	TGTGCCAGCAGTCAGCGACAGGGGGCGAAGGGAAACACCATATATTTT
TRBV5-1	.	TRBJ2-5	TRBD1	CASSLATGVKETQYF	TGCGCCAGCAGCTTGGCCACAGGGGTTAAGGAGACCCAGTACTTC
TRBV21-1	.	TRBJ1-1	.	CASSKAGTGGENTEAFF	TGTGCCAGCAGCAAAGCCGGGACAGGAGGAGAGAACACTGAAGCTTTCTTT
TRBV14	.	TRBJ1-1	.	CASSNLGNTEAFF	TGTGCCAGCAGCAATCTGGGAAACACTGAAGCTTTCTTT
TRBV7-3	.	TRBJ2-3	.	CASSLTLSGDTQYF	TGTGCCAGCAGCTTAACCCTGAGCGGGGATACGCAGTATTTT
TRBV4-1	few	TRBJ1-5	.	CASSRGAGETQPQHF	TGCGCCAGCAGCCGAGGAGCAGGGGAGACACAGCCCCAGCATTTT
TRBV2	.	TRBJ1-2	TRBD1	CASSGGQGGNGYTF	TGTGCCAGCAGTGGAGGACAGGGAGGAAACGGCTACACCTTC
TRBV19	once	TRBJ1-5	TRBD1	CASSIAQGALQPQHF	TGTGCCAGTAGTATAGCCCAGGGGGCACTTCAGCCCCAGCATTTT
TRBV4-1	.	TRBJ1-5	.	CASSHTGLGGNQPQHF	TGCGCCAGCAGCCACACAGGGCTAGGGGGCAATCAGCCCCAGCATTTT
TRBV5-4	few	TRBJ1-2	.	CASSLDRKGTYGYTF	TGTGCCAGCAGCTTGGACAGGAAGGGGACCTATGGCTACACCTTC
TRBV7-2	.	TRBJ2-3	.	CASSFILVVGTDTQYF	TGTGCCAGCAGCTTTATACTAGTGGTTGGCACAGATACGCAGTATTTT
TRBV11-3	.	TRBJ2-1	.	CASSDTGGPYNEQFF	TGTGCCAGCAGCGACACCGGGGGACCCTACAATGAGCAGTTCTTC
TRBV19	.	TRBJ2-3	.	CASSIGTSTDTQYF	TGTGCCAGTAGTATAGGGACTAGCACAGATACGCAGTATTTT
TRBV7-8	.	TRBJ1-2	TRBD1	CASSFLQGMAGYTF	TGTGCCAGCAGCTTTTTACAGGGGATGGCTGGCTACACCTTC
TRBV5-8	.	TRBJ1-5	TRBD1	CASSYRDRGNQPQHF	TGTGCCAGCAGCTACCGGGACAGGGGCAATCAGCCCCAGCATTTT
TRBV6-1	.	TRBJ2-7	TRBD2	CASSEWWGTSGGTYEQYF	TGTGCCAGCAGTGAATGGTGGGGGACTAGCGGGGGTACCTACGAGCAGTACTTC
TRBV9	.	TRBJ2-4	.	CASSVGVTKNIQYF	TGTGCCAGCAGCGTAGGGGTAACCAAAAACATTCAGTACTTC
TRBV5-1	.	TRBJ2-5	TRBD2	CASSLDGLAGETQYF	TGCGCCAGCAGCTTGGACGGACTAGCGGGCGAGACCCAGTACTTC
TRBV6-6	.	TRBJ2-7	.	CASSSQGNGEQYF	TGTGCCAGCAGTTCTCAGGGGAACGGCGAGCAGTACTTC
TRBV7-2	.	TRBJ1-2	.	CASSQSNLWGYTF	TGTGCCAGCAGTCAGAGCAACCTATGGGGCTACACCTTC
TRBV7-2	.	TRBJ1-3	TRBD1	CASSLGTGGYTIYF	TGTGCCAGCAGCTTGGGGACAGGAGGATACACCATATATTTT
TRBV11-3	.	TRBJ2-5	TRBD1	CASSKHKGQGQETQYF	TGTGCCAGCAGCAAGCATAAGGGACAGGGACAAGAGACCCAGTACTTC
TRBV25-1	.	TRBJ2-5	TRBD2	CASSEIRLAGGQETQYF	TGTGCCAGCAGTGAGATTAGACTAGCGGGAGGGCAAGAGACCCAGTACTTC